The 24 T cell receptor beta chains presented below share a single source sample, sequenced in a study of CD8+ T cells in alopecia areata. RNA extraction was followed by reverse transcription into cDNA, which acted as the sequencing template. Generated by immunoSEQ multiplex PCR, the TCRdb table keeps only in-frame clones and is missing some. The data contain 150,000 to 200,000 clones, about 63% of them singletons. Sequencing was performed on CD4+ T cells sorted from blood, taken at week 0. The receptor source for this set is a human donor with alopecia areata.

V usage is TRBV4-1 and J usage is TRBJ2-7; 10 nucleotides line up with TRBD1. Losses at the gene ends were 1 base for V and 3 bases for J; bases not matched to a gene: 6. CDR1 and CDR2 (germline): MGHRA, YSYEKL. This CDR3 is 16 amino acids long. CDR3 protein: CASSQVSRDRGYEQYF. CDR3 nucleotide sequence: TGCGCCAGCAGCCAAGTGTCCCGGGACAGGGGCTACGAGCAGTACTTC.

This chain uses TRBV29-1 with TRBJ2-5; TRBD2 might be the D (5 bases). Germline CDR1 reads SQVTM; CDR2 reads ANQGSEA. Trimming cost V 7 bases and J 5 bases, with 11 bases left between them. This CDR3 is 11 amino acids long. The CDR3 here is CSARRSETQYF. CDR3 nucleotide sequence: TGCAGCGCCAGGAGGTCTGAGACCCAGTACTTC.

This chain uses TRBV5-1 with TRBJ1-5, with TRBD1 as a possible D gene (6 bases). The CDR3 loop spans 15 amino acids. Trimming took off 4 bases at V and 1 base at J, with 12 bases between the two ends. CDR1 and CDR2 from the germline V gene are SGHRS and YFSETQ. The CDR3 region has the DNA TGCGCCAGCAGCCCGGTTGGGGGCAGCAATCAGCCCCAGCATTTT. This encodes CASSPVGGSNQPQHF.

This clone was recorded a few times. The chain employs TRBV14 and TRBJ1-2; 11 bases are shared with TRBD1. Trimming at V came to 2 bases and at J to 8 bases, leaving 1 base not matched to a gene. Looked up from germline, CDR1 is SGHDN and CDR2 is FVKESK. CDR3 size: 13 residues. The CDR3 region has the DNA TGTGCCAGCAGCCAAAGGACAGGGGGCGGCTACACCTTC. Translation gives CASSQRTGGGYTF.

This clone was seen more than once but under ten times. The chain has TRBV4-1 and TRBJ2-5, with D maybe TRBD1 (5 bases). With the DNA end fitting TRBJ2-7 better, the J assignment may be wrong. CDR1 is MGHRA, CDR2 YSYEKL, per germline. There are 14 residues in the CDR3. The CDR3 DNA sequence: TGCGCCAGCAGCCTCGAAGGGGCCTCCTACGAGCAGTACTTC. Protein product: CASSLEGASYEQYF.

The V gene is TRBV28, the J gene TRBJ2-5, with D possibly being TRBD2 (6 bases). The germline V and J ends were trimmed by 4 bases and 2 bases, with 14 bases remaining between them. Germline V gene lookup returns CDR1 MDHEN and CDR2 SYDVKM. The CDR3 consists of 15 residues. The CDR3 nucleotides read TGTGCCAGCAGTTCACTAGCAGTCCGACAAGAGACCCAGTACTTC. Residues: CASSSLAVRQETQYF.

The CDR3 protein is CASRTATGLQETQYF. The CDR3 region has the DNA TGTGCCAGCAGGACCGCGACAGGGCTCCAAGAGACCCAGTACTTC. The chain links TRBV11-2 to TRBJ2-5; TRBD1 aligns across 7 bases. Germline V gene lookup returns CDR1 SGHAT and CDR2 FQNNGV. The V gene end was trimmed by 6 bases and the J gene end by 1 base; junction bases not matched to a gene: 8. The CDR3 covers 15 residues.

The genes are TRBV6-5 and TRBJ2-7; D remains unclear. Trimming removed 6 bases at V and 2 bases at J, with 14 bases between. CDR3 length equals 14 residues. CDR1 and CDR2 (germline): MNHEY, SVGAGI. In nucleotides, the CDR3 is TGTGCCAGCAGCCCAAGCCCAGGACCCTACGAGCAGTACTTC. Encoded protein: CASSPSPGPYEQYF.

The chain uses TRBV9 and TRBJ1-2, with D maybe TRBD1 (5 bases). The CDR3 is 12 amino acids. Per the germline V gene, CDR1 is SGDLS and CDR2 is YYNGEE. V lost 4 bases and J lost 4, with 8 bases in between. The chain's CDR3 is CASSQDIYGYTF. The CDR3 region has the DNA TGTGCCAGCAGCCAGGACATCTATGGCTACACCTTC.

The genes are TRBV30 and TRBJ1-6; tentatively, D is TRBD1 (6 bases). The CDR3 sequence is 15 residues long. The germline V gene has CDR1 GTSNPN and CDR2 SVGIG (reference sequence). V lost 5 bases to trimming and J lost 7 bases, with 18 bases between them. CDR3 coding DNA: TGTGCCTGGGCACTAACCGGGACAACCAATTCACCCCTCCACTTT. Translating it yields CAWALTGTTNSPLHF.

This clone was observed a single time. V is TRBV30 and J is TRBJ2-7; D is unresolved. The CDR3 is 14 amino acids. Trimming took 0 bases from V and 2 from J, leaving 11 bases between them. From germline, CDR1 is GTSNPN and CDR2 SVGIG (reference sequence). CDR3 in amino acids: CAWSVLDTTYEQYF. The CDR3 coding sequence is TGTGCCTGGAGTGTACTTGACACAACCTACGAGCAGTACTTC.

The V and J genes are TRBV6-5 and TRBJ1-6, with a possible D match to TRBD1 (5 bases). The germline V and J ends were trimmed by 0 bases and 7 bases, with 10 bases remaining between them. CDR3 length: 15 amino acids. Per the germline V gene, CDR1 is MNHEY and CDR2 is SVGAGI. The CDR3 bases are TGTGCCAGCAGTTACTCGAACAGGAAAAATTCACCCCTCCACTTT. This encodes CASSYSNRKNSPLHF.

This clone was picked up a small number of times. The chain employs TRBV29-1 and TRBJ2-5; D perhaps matches TRBD2 (5 bases). Germline V lookup: CDR1 SQVTM, CDR2 ANQGSEA. Trimming stripped 7 bases from V and 5 bases from J, with 14 bases between. This CDR3 is built from 12 residues. CDR3 loop: CSGRGLGETQYF. The CDR3 nucleotides are TGCAGCGGGAGAGGGTTAGGTGAGACCCAGTACTTC.

The chain recombines TRBV30 with TRBJ1-1; D is unclear. Germline CDR1 reads GTSNPN; CDR2 reads SVGIG (reference sequence). V gave up 2 bases and J gave up 4 bases, with 14 bases separating them. The CDR3 spans 14 residues. In DNA form, the CDR3 reads TGTGCCTGGAGTTTGGAACAGTGGGGCACTGAAGCTTTCTTT. This translates into CAWSLEQWGTEAFF.

This clone came up a few times. The genes are TRBV5-1 and TRBJ2-7; weak D call: TRBD2 (6 bases). CDR3 size: 15 residues. Germline assignment: CDR1 SGHRS and CDR2 YFSETQ. V lost 4 bases and J lost 7, with 21 bases in between. CDR3 bases: TGCGCCAGCAGCCCGGGGGACCCCCAGGTCCGAGAGCAGTACTTC. Its protein product is CASSPGDPQVREQYF. The full variable domain, completed using reference TRBV5-1 and TRBJ2-7, is KAGVTQTPRYLIKTRGQQVTLSCSPISGHRSVSWYQQTPGQGLQFLFEYFSETQRNKGNFPGRFSGRQFSNSRSEMNVSTLELGDSALYLCASSPGDPQVREQYFGPGTRLTVT.

The gene calls are TRBV5-4 and TRBJ2-7, with D perhaps matching TRBD1 or TRBD2 (6 bases each). From germline, CDR1 is SGHNT and CDR2 YYREEE (reference sequence). V was shortened by 4 bases and J by 0 bases, with 11 bases between the two germline ends. The length of the CDR3 is 14 residues. The CDR3 DNA reads TGTGCCAGCAGCGCGGGACACAGCTCCTACGAGCAGTACTTC. Translated, it gives CASSAGHSSYEQYF.

The rearrangement links TRBV29-1 to TRBJ2-3; TRBD2 aligns across 11 bases. This CDR3 comprises 18 residues. With 5 bases clipped from V and 5 bases from J, the junction kept 18 bases outside the gene matches. Looked up from germline, CDR1 is SQVTM and CDR2 is ANQGSEA. The CDR3 region is CSVQATRGLAGGRDTQYF. DNA of the CDR3: TGCAGCGTTCAGGCGACCCGGGGCCTAGCGGGGGGTCGAGATACGCAGTATTTT.

This clone has a handful of counts. The genes are TRBV7-9 and TRBJ1-6, with TRBD1 matching 8 bases. Germline CDR1 reads SEHNR; CDR2 reads FQNEAQ (reference sequence). The trim removed 7 bases at V and 9 bases at J, leaving 11 bases unmatched. The CDR3 totals 15 residues. CDR3 in amino acids: CASTTGRQGASPLHF. The CDR3 DNA is TGTGCCAGCACCACCGGGAGGCAGGGGGCTTCACCCCTCCACTTT.

This clone was observed at least ten times. The rearrangement uses TRBV11-3 and TRBJ2-1; no definite D call. The germline V and J ends were trimmed by 5 bases and 9 bases, with 8 bases remaining between them. Germline values: CDR1 SGHNT, CDR2 YENEEA. The CDR3 totals 11 residues. In nucleotides, the CDR3 is TGTGCCAGCAGCCGAAGGTTTGAGCAGTTCTTC. Translated: CASSRRFEQFF. Full variable domain (remainder filled in from reference TRBV11-3 and TRBJ2-1): EAGVVQSPRYKIIEKKQPVAFWCNPISGHNTLYWYLQNLGQGPELLIRYENEEAVDDSQLPKDRFSAERLKGVDSTLKIQPAELGDSAVYLCASSRRFEQFFGPGTRLTVL.

The chain has TRBV2 and TRBJ1-5; D unclear. Trimming stripped 8 bases from V and 5 bases from J, with 10 bases between. The CDR3 extends over 12 amino acids. The germline V gene has CDR1 SNHLY and CDR2 FYNNEI. The CDR3 nucleotides read TGTGCCAGCTCAAGCTCGGATCAGCCCCAGCATTTT. It translates to CASSSSDQPQHF.

J is TRBJ1-2 and V is TRBV2; D remains ambiguous. The CDR3 extends over 14 amino acids. Germline V gene sequence: CDR1 SNHLY, CDR2 FYNNEI. V was trimmed by 2 bases and J by 5 bases, leaving 12 bases between them. The CDR3: CASSETLGTYGYTF. As DNA, the CDR3 is TGTGCCAGCAGTGAAACCCTTGGAACGTATGGCTACACCTTC. Using reference TRBV2 and TRBJ1-2 for the parts outside the CDR3, the full variable domain is EPEVTQTPSHQVTQMGQEVILRCVPISNHLYFYWYRQILGQKVEFLVSFYNNEISEKSEIFDDQFSVERPDGSNFTLKIRSTKLEDSAMYFCASSETLGTYGYTFGSGTRLTVV.

The gene calls are TRBV29-1 and TRBJ1-5; maybe TRBD1 (5 bases). The germline V gene encodes CDR1 SQVTM and CDR2 ANQGSEA. V was cut by 4 bases and J by 2 bases, with 12 bases left in between. The CDR3 has 14 amino acids. The DNA of the CDR3 is TGCAGCGTTGGGGGGGGATCAGGCAATCAGCCCCAGCATTTT. Protein: CSVGGGSGNQPQHF.

V usage is TRBV29-1 and J usage is TRBJ2-1, with 9 bases aligning to TRBD2. Germline-derived CDR1 and CDR2 are SQVTM and ANQGSEA. The CDR3 loop spans 14 amino acids. V lost 4 bases and J lost 9; bases outside the gene matches: 10. The CDR3 nucleotides are TGCAGCGTTGGGAAGCTAGCGGGGTGGGTTGAGCAGTTCTTC. Translated, it gives CSVGKLAGWVEQFF.

This sequence joins TRBV29-1 and TRBJ1-2, with 10 nucleotides matching TRBD1. The CDR3 runs 13 residues. The ends lost 4 bases at V and 4 bases at J; junction bases unmatched: 3. Germline-derived CDR1 and CDR2 are SQVTM and ANQGSEA. In DNA form, the CDR3 reads TGCAGCGTTGGGGACAGGGGAGGCTATGGCTACACCTTC. Translation gives CSVGDRGGYGYTF.